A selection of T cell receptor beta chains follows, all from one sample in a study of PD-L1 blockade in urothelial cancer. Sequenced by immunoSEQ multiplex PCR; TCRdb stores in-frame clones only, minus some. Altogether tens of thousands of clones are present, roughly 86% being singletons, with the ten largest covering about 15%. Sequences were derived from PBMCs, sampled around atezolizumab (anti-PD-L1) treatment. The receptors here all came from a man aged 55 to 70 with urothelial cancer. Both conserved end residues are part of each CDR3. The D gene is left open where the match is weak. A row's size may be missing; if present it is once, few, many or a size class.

TGTGCCAGCAGTTTCTTGGGACAGGGGACAGGGGAGCAGTTCTTC | CASSFLGQGTGEQFF | TRBJ2-1 | TRBV28 | . | TRBD1
TGTGCCAGCAGCTTAGTTCAACAGGCCTCCTACGAGCAGTACTTC | CASSLVQQASYEQYF | TRBJ2-7 | TRBV7-2 | . | .
TGTGCCAGCAGCCCGCGGGACTCCCTCGCAGATACGCAGTATTTT | CASSPRDSLADTQYF | TRBJ2-3 | TRBV11-3 | . | .
TGCGCCAGCCAAGGACAGACCAATCAGCCCCAGCATTTT | CASQGQTNQPQHF | TRBJ1-5 | TRBV4-1 | once | .
TGTGCTAGTGGTTTGATCTACTCTGGAAACACCATATATTTT | CASGLIYSGNTIYF | TRBJ1-3 | TRBV12-5 | once | .
TGTGCCAGCAGCTTAGGTGACATACCTCTTGGCTACACCTTC | CASSLGDIPLGYTF | TRBJ1-2 | TRBV7-2 | . | .
TGTGCCAGCAGGCCGAGACAGGGAACTTACGAGCAGTACTTC | CASRPRQGTYEQYF | TRBJ2-7 | TRBV27 | . | TRBD1
TGCGCCAGCAGCTTGGAGGGACAGGGTATTGAGCCCCAGCATTTT | CASSLEGQGIEPQHF | TRBJ1-5 | TRBV5-1 | . | TRBD1
TGTGCCAGCAGCCAGGCGGGGGGCCTCGATACGCAGTATTTT | CASSQAGGLDTQYF | TRBJ2-3 | TRBV7-2 | . | TRBD2
TGTGCCAGCAGCCGGGGACTAGCGGGGGCTTTCTCCTACAATGAGCAGTTCTTC | CASSRGLAGAFSYNEQFF | TRBJ2-1 | TRBV9 | . | TRBD2
TGCGCCAGCAGGGCGGGGGGGTCTAACTATGGCTACACCTTC | CASRAGGSNYGYTF | TRBJ1-2 | TRBV5-1 | . | .
TGTGCCAGCCCCAACATGGGACAGACCTACGAGCAGTACTTC | CASPNMGQTYEQYF | TRBJ2-7 | TRBV7-6 | . | TRBD1
TGCGCCAGCAGCCAAGAAGGACAGGGGTCGAATCAGCCCCAGCATTTT | CASSQEGQGSNQPQHF | TRBJ1-5 | TRBV4-1 | . | TRBD1
TGCAGTGCTAGACTCTCCCGACACCAGCATTTT | CSARLSRHQHF | TRBJ1-5 | TRBV20-1 | . | .
TGTGCCAGCAGTGCGACAGGGAACTATGGCTACACCTTC | CASSATGNYGYTF | TRBJ1-2 | TRBV27 | . | TRBD1
TGTGCCAGCAGCCGCGAGGGCGGTAATTCACCCCTCCACTTT | CASSREGGNSPLHF | TRBJ1-6 | TRBV7-6 | few | .
TGCGCCAGCAGCGTATATATGGGAGACACTGAAGCTTTCTTT | CASSVYMGDTEAFF | TRBJ1-1 | TRBV5-1 | . | .
TGTGCCAGCAGCTTCGTACAGGGGTCCTATGGCTACACCTTC | CASSFVQGSYGYTF | TRBJ1-2 | TRBV7-8 | . | TRBD1
TGTGCCAGCAGTTCAACACCGACTAGCGGGGTGACAGATACGCAGTATTTT | CASSSTPTSGVTDTQYF | TRBJ2-3 | TRBV27 | few | TRBD2
TGTGCCAGCAGTTGGACAGGGGGCGCAGATACGCAGTATTTT | CASSWTGGADTQYF | TRBJ2-3 | TRBV2 | . | TRBD1
TGTGCTAGTGGTCCCCCGGCGGTCACCCCTTACCCACAGTACTTC | CASGPPAVTPYPQYF | TRBJ2-5 | TRBV12-5 | . | .
TGTGCCAGCAGCGTGGACAGTGGACCTATCTATGGCTACACCTTC | CASSVDSGPIYGYTF | TRBJ1-2 | TRBV9 | . | .
TGTGCCAGCAGTGAACCCCCGGGACAGATCTACGAGCAGTACTTC | CASSEPPGQIYEQYF | TRBJ2-7 | TRBV6-1 | . | TRBD1
TGTGCCAGCAGTTTAGGGGCCCTGCCTAATCAGCCCCAGCATTTT | CASSLGALPNQPQHF | TRBJ1-5 | TRBV27 | . | .
TGTGCCAGTTATTCCAACAGGGCTGGACCCAACGTCCTGACTTTC | CASYSNRAGPNVLTF | TRBJ2-6 | TRBV19 | . | .
TGTGCCAGTACCCAAGCCTACAATCAGCCCCAGCATTTT | CASTQAYNQPQHF | TRBJ1-5 | TRBV19 | . | .
TGTGCCAGCAGCGTAGGGTCAGGTGAAAAACTGTTTTTT | CASSVGSGEKLFF | TRBJ1-4 | TRBV9 | . | .
TGTGCCAGCAGCCCCGAGGGGGTCATGAACACTGAAGCTTTCTTT | CASSPEGVMNTEAFF | TRBJ1-1 | TRBV2 | . | .
TGTGCCAGCAGCGGACTACGGGTCTATGGCTACACCTTC | CASSGLRVYGYTF | TRBJ1-2 | TRBV7-2 | . | .
TGTGCCTGGAACAGGGTGGAGAACACTGAAGCTTTCTTT | CAWNRVENTEAFF | TRBJ1-1 | TRBV30 | . | .
TGTGCCAGCAGCCCCGGGAGTGAGACCCAGTACTTC | CASSPGSETQYF | TRBJ2-5 | TRBV7-9 | . | .
TGCGCCAGCAGCAAAGCAGGGGGCATGAACACTGAAGCTTTCTTT | CASSKAGGMNTEAFF | TRBJ1-1 | TRBV5-1 | . | TRBD1
TGTGCCAGCTGGCCAGGAGCGGGTCGCCAAGAGACCCAGTACTTC | CASWPGAGRQETQYF | TRBJ2-5 | TRBV7-2 | . | .
TGTGCCAGCAGTTACTCCCGGACAGGGGCCCACGAGCAGTACTTC | CASSYSRTGAHEQYF | TRBJ2-7 | TRBV6-6 | once | TRBD1
TGTGCCAGCAGCTTAGCAGGGGGCAATTCACCCCTCCACTTT | CASSLAGGNSPLHF | TRBJ1-6 | TRBV7-2 | . | TRBD1
TGCGCCAGCAGCCAAGACCTTGGGCAGCCTCAAGCTTTCTTT | CASSQDLGQPQAFF | TRBJ1-1 | TRBV4-3 | . | .
TGTGCCAGCAGCGTACCTACAGGGGGCAGATCTGGCTACACCTTC | CASSVPTGGRSGYTF | TRBJ1-2 | TRBV5-6 | . | TRBD1
TGTGCCAGCAGCCCGGGACTAAGCGTGGCAGATACGCAGTATTTT | CASSPGLSVADTQYF | TRBJ2-3 | TRBV9 | . | TRBD2
TGTGCCAGCAGTTACTCGAGCCACAGGGGCGAAGCTTTCTTT | CASSYSSHRGEAFF | TRBJ1-1 | TRBV6-5 | . | TRBD1
TGTGCCAGCAGCTTAGCTGGGACAGGGAATTCACCCCTCCACTTT | CASSLAGTGNSPLHF | TRBJ1-6 | TRBV7-2 | . | TRBD1
TGTGCCAGCAGTTATCCCCCTAGCGGGGGGAGGAATGAGCAGTTCTTC | CASSYPPSGGRNEQFF | TRBJ2-1 | TRBV6-6 | . | TRBD2